The following is a T cell receptor beta chain sequence with its context. This record comes from a study of blood T cell repertoires in COVID-19. Study background: Samples of COVID-19 (acute and convalescent) were obtained from the United States, Italy and Spain. PBMCs, B-cell-depleted T cells, or T cells provided the cDNA or gDNA that made up the material.

The authors' processing: Amplifying reference gene primers gave estimates of nucleated cell counts. The assay was immunoSEQ multiplex PCR, and TCRdb's table has in-frame clones only and misses some. The V and J calls and clone size are taken from that table; D and trimming were inferred from the DNA. The sample carries more than 85,000 clones, around 85% recorded once. The clonotype comes from an older man with active or convalescent COVID-19. The specimen was peripheral blood.

The CDR3 bases are TGTGCCAGCAGCCAGGGGGGTGTCAGAGTTAACTATGGCTACACCTTC. Its protein product is CASSQGGVRVNYGYTF. This sequence joins TRBV3-1 (or the pseudogene TRBV3-2) and TRBJ1-2; tentatively, D is TRBD1 (5 bases). Per the germline V gene, CDR1 is LGHDT and CDR2 is YNNKEL (reference sequence). This CDR3 region has 16 residues. V was trimmed by 3 bases and J by 1 base, leaving 15 bases between them.